Each of the 14 T cell receptor beta chains below was sequenced from the same sample in a study of blood T cells in healthy people across ages. Primed by a sample-barcoded 5' primer and a J-beta primer mix, a second PCR proceeded for roughly 7 to 12 cycles. TCRdb called the 5' RACE reads again in MiXCR, with one record for every CDR3 protein. The table shows under 700,000 distinct CDR3 sequences, with more than 20% occurring only once. A further study also used this sample, focusing on T cells of mothers and their children.

The sequenced material came from blood. Source of these receptors: a boy aged 10-17 years in good health.

This clonotype has only one observation. The rearrangement uses TRBV12-3 or TRBV12-4 and TRBJ2-3; D is tentatively TRBD1 or TRBD2 (6 bases each). Trimming cost V 1 base and J 5 bases, with 16 bases left between them. CDR3 length: 16 amino acids. The CDR3 nucleotides read TGTGCCAGCAGTTTAGTGGGCGGCGGAGGGGGAGATACGCAGTATTTT. This translates into CASSLVGGGGGDTQYF.

This clonotype was picked up one time. The chain is built from TRBV27 and TRBJ1-5, with D uncertain. V gave up 3 bases and J gave up 0 bases, with 12 bases separating them. CDR1 and CDR2 (germline): MNHEY, SMNVEV (reference sequence). This CDR3 is built from 16 residues. The CDR3 reads CASSLGSVVSNQPQHF. CDR3 DNA: TGTGCCAGCAGTTTGGGGTCAGTCGTTAGCAATCAGCCCCAGCATTTT.

This clonotype was counted a few times. The rearrangement joins TRBV28 to TRBJ2-5; 10 bases are shared with TRBD2. V shed 0 bases and J 11 bases; nucleotides not matched to a gene: 6. This CDR3 has 14 amino acids. CDR1 MDHEN and CDR2 SYDVKM come from the germline V gene. The CDR3 nucleotides are TGTGCCAGCAGTTTATGGAGCGGGACTAGCGCTCAGTACTTC. Translated: CASSLWSGTSAQYF.

This clonotype showed up just once. The chain combines TRBV30 with TRBJ2-3, with unresolved D. V gave up 2 bases and J gave up 6 bases, with 9 bases separating them. Germline V gene sequence: CDR1 GTSNPN, CDR2 SVGIG (reference sequence). This CDR3 region has 12 residues. As DNA, the CDR3 is TGTGCCTGGAGTCCCAGCCTTGATACGCAGTATTTT. Translating gives CAWSPSLDTQYF.

The chain employs TRBV9 and TRBJ2-5; maybe TRBD2 (5 bases). The J call is doubtful: the DNA matches TRBJ2-7 better. This CDR3 spans 16 amino acids. Germline V gene sequence: CDR1 SGDLS, CDR2 YYNGEE. The CDR3 DNA reads as TGTGCCAGCAGCGTAGTGTCAAGCGCGGGCTCCTACGAGCAGTACTTC. This sequence encodes CASSVVSSAGSYEQYF.

In this sample, this clonotype turned up once. The V call is TRBV7-3, the J call TRBJ2-3; the D gene is possibly TRBD2 (5 bases). From germline, CDR1 is SGHTA and CDR2 FQGTGA. The length of the CDR3 is 16 residues. Trimming removed 5 bases at V and 0 bases at J, with 15 bases between. CDR3 loop: CASSLMGGLSTDTQYF. CDR3 sequence (DNA): TGTGCCAGCAGCCTCATGGGCGGGCTGAGCACAGATACGCAGTATTTT.

For this clonotype: Its ends do not fully match the called genes, so a read error is possible. V gene TRBV29-1 combines with J gene TRBJ2-4; tentative D call: TRBD2 (5 bases). In germline, CDR1 is SQVTM, CDR2 ANQGSEA. This CDR3 region has 13 residues. The CDR3 bases are TGCAGCGCTGAACCCGGGAACAAAAACATTCAGTACTTC. Translating gives CSAEPGNKNIQYF.

The CDR3 DNA reads as TGTGCCACCAGTAGGGACGCCAGGGATACGCAGTATTTT. This encodes CATSRDARDTQYF. The chain links TRBV24-1 to TRBJ2-3; either TRBD1 or TRBD2 may fit D (5 bases each). Trimming pared 6 bases from V and 6 bases from J, leaving 12 bases between. The CDR3 loop spans 13 amino acids. The germline V gene encodes CDR1 KGHDR and CDR2 SFDVKD.

The V and J genes are TRBV4-1 and TRBJ2-1; 9 nucleotides align to TRBD2. CDR3 length equals 18 residues. V lost 4 bases, J lost 5 bases, and 15 bases stayed unmatched. Germline CDR1 is MGHRA and CDR2 is YSYEKL. CDR3 sequence (DNA): TGCGCCAGCAGCCCCTTGCCCTATCTAGCGGGAATGAACAATGAGCAGTTCTTC. It codes for CASSPLPYLAGMNNEQFF.

A few counts support this clonotype. The rearrangement links TRBV29-1 to TRBJ2-3; perhaps TRBD1 as D (5 bases). Germline assignment: CDR1 SQVTM and CDR2 ANQGSEA. V lost 7 bases, J lost 0 bases, and 11 bases lay in between. The CDR3 totals 13 residues. This CDR3 reads CSASGISTDTQYF. The DNA for the CDR3 is TGCAGCGCCTCAGGGATAAGCACAGATACGCAGTATTTT.

The chain is built from TRBV9 and TRBJ2-5; 7 positions agree with TRBD1. This CDR3 is 14 amino acids long. V gave up 3 bases and J gave up 3 bases; unmatched junction bases: 5. The germline gives CDR1 SGDLS, CDR2 YYNGEE. The CDR3 sequence is CASSEWDSKETQYF. CDR3 in DNA: TGTGCCAGCAGCGAGTGGGACAGTAAAGAGACCCAGTACTTC.

The rearrangement uses TRBV23-1 and TRBJ2-7; 7 nucleotides align to TRBD1. TRBV23-1 is filed as an ORF, its function uncertain. V lost 0 bases, J lost 5 bases, and 7 bases stayed unmatched. CDR3 length: 15 amino acids. The CDR3 bases are TGCGCCAGCAGTCAATCCCGACAGGGATCCCACGAGCAGTACTTC. Protein sequence: CASSQSRQGSHEQYF.

The chain employs TRBV5-1 and TRBJ1-1; 11 positions match TRBD1. V was pared by 0 bases and J by 4 bases, with 8 bases of the junction left unmatched. Germline V gene sequence: CDR1 SGHRS, CDR2 YFSETQ. The CDR3 extends over 17 amino acids. The CDR3 sequence: CASSLVGDRGFSTEAFF. DNA of the CDR3: TGCGCCAGCAGCTTGGTTGGGGACAGGGGGTTCAGCACTGAAGCTTTCTTT.

Details on this clonotype: This may arise from a read error, as a much more abundant clone is one base away. The chain uses TRBV6-5 and TRBJ2-7; tentatively, D is TRBD1 (5 bases). The CDR3 consists of 15 residues. Per the germline V gene, CDR1 is MNHEY and CDR2 is SVGAGI. Between the trimmed V and J ends, which lost 4 bases and 3 bases, there was a span of 16 bases. CDR3 loop: CASSLRQNSYYEQYF. DNA of the CDR3: TGTGCCAGCAGTTTGAGACAGAATTCCTACTACGAGCAGTACTTC.